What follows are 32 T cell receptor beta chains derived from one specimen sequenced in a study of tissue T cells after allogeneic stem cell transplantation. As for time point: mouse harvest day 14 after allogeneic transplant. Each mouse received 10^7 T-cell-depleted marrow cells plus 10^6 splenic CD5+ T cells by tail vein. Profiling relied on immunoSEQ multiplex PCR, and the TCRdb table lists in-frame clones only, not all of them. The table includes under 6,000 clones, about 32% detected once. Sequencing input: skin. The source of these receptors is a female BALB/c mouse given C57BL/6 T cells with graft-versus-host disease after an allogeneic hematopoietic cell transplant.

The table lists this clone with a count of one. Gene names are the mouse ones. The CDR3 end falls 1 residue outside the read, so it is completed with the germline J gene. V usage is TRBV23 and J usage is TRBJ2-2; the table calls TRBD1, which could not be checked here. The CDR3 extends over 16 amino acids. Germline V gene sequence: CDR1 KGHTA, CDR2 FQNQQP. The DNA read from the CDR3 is TGCTCCAGCAGTCAATCGGCAGGGGGCCACACCGGGCAGCTCTAC. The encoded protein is CSSSQSAGGHTGQLY. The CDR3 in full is CSSSQSAGGHTGQLYF.

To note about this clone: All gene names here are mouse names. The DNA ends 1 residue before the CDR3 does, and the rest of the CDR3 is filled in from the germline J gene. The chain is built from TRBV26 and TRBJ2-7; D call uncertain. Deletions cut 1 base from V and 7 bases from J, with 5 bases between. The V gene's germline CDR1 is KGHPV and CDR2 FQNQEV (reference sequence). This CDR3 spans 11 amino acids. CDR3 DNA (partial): TGTGCCAGCAGTCTGTACGGGGAACAGTAC. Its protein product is CASSLYGEQY. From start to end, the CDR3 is CASSLYGEQYF.

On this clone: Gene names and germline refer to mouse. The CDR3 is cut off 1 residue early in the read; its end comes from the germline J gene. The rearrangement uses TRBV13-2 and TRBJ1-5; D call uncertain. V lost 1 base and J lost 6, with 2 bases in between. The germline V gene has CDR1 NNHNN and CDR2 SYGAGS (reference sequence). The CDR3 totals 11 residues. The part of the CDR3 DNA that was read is TGTGCCAGCGGTGATCGCCAGGCTCCGCTT. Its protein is CASGDRQAPL. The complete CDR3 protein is CASGDRQAPLF.

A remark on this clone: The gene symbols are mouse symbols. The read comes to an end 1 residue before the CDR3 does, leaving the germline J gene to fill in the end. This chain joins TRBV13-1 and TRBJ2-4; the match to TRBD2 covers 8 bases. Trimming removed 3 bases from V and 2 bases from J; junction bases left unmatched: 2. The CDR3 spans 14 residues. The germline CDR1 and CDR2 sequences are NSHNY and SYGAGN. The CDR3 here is CASSGGGVQNTLYF. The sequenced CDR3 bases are TGTGCCAGCAGTGGTGGGGGGGTTCAAAACACCTTGTAC.

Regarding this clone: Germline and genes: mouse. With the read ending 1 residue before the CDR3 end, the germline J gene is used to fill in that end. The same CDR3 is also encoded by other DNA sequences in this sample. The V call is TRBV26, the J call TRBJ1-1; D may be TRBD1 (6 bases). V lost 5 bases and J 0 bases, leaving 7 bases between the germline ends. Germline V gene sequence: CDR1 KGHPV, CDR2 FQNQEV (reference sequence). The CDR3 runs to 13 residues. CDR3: CASSRTANTEVFF. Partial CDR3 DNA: TGTGCCAGCAGTAGGACAGCAAACACAGAAGTCTTC.

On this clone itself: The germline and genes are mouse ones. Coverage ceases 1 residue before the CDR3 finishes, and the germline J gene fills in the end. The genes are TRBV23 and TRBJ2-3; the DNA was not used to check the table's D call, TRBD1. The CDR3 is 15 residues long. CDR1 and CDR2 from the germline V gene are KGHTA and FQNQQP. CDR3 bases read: TGCTCCAGCAGTCCCCGACAGGGTAGTGCAGAAACGCTGTAT. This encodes CSSSPRQGSAETLY. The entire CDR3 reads CSSSPRQGSAETLYF.

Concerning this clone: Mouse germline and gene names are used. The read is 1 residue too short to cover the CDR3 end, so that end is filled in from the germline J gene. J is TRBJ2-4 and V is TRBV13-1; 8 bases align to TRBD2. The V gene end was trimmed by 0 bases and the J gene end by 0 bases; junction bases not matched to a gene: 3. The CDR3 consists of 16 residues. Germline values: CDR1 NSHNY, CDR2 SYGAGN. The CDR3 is CASSDAWGGSQNTLYF. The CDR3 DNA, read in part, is TGTGCCAGCAGTGATGCTTGGGGGGGAAGTCAAAACACCTTGTAC.

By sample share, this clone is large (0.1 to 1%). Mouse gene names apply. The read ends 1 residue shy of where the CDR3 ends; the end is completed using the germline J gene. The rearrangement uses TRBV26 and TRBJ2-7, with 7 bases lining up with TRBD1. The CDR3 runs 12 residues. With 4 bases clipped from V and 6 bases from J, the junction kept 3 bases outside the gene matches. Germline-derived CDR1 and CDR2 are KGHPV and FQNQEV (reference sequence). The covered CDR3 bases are TGTGCCAGCAGTCGACAGGGAGGTGAACAGTAC. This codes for CASSRQGGEQY. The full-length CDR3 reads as CASSRQGGEQYF. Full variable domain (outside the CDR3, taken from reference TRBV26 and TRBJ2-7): NSKVIQTPRYLVKGQGQKAKMRCIPEKGHPVVFWYQQNKNNEFKFLINFQNQEVLQQIDMTEKRFSAECPSNSPCSLEIQSSEAGDSALYLCASSRQGGEQYFGPGTRLTVL.

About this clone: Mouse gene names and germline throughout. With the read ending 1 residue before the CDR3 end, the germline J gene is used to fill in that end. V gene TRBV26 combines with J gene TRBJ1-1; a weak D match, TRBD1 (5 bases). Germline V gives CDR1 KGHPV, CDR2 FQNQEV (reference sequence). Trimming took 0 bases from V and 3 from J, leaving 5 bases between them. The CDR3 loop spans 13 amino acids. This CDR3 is CASSLSTDTEVFF. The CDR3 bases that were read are TGTGCCAGCAGTCTGTCGACAGACACAGAAGTCTTC. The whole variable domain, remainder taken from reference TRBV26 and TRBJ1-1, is NSKVIQTPRYLVKGQGQKAKMRCIPEKGHPVVFWYQQNKNNEFKFLINFQNQEVLQQIDMTEKRFSAECPSNSPCSLEIQSSEAGDSALYLCASSLSTDTEVFFGKGTRLTVV.

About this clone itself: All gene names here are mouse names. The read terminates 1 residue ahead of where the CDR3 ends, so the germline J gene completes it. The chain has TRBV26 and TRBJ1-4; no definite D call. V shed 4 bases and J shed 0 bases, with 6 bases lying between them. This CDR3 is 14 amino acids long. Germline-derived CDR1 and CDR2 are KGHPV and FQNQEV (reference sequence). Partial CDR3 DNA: TGTGCCAGCAGTCAATATATTTCCAACGAAAGATTATTT. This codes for CASSQYISNERLF. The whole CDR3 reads CASSQYISNERLFF.

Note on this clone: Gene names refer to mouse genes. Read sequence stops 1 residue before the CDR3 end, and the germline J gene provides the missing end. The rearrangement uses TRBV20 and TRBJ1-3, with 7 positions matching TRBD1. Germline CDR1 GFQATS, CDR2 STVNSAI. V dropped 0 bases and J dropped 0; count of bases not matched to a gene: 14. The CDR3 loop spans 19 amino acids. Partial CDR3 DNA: TGTGGTGCTAGGGACAGGGGGATAGGGGTCCCCTATTCTGGAAATACGCTCTAT. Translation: CGARDRGIGVPYSGNTLY. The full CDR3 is CGARDRGIGVPYSGNTLYF.

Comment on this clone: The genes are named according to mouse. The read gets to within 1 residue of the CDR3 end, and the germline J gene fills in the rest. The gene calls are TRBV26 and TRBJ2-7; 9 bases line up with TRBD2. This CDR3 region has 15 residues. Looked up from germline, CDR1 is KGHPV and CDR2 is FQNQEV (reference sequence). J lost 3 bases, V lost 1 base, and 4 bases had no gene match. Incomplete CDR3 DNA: TGTGCCAGCAGTCTGTACGGGACTGGGTACTATGAACAGTAC. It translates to CASSLYGTGYYEQY. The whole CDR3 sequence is CASSLYGTGYYEQYF. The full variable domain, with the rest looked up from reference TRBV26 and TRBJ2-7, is NSKVIQTPRYLVKGQGQKAKMRCIPEKGHPVVFWYQQNKNNEFKFLINFQNQEVLQQIDMTEKRFSAECPSNSPCSLEIQSSEAGDSALYLCASSLYGTGYYEQYFGPGTRLTVL.

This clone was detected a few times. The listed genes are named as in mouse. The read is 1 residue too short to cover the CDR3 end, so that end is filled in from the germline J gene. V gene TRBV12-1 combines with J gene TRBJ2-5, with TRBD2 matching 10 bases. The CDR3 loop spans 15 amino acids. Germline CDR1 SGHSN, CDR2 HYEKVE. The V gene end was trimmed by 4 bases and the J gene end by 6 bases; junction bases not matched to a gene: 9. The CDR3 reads CASSPDWGERDTQYF. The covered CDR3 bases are TGTGCCAGCTCACCCGACTGGGGGGAAAGGGACACCCAGTAC.

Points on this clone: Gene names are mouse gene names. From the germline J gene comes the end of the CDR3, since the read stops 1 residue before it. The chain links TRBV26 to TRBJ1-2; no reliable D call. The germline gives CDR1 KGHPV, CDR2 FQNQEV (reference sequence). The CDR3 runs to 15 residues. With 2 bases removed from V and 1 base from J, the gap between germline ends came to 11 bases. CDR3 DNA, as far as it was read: TGTGCCAGCAGTCTGACCCAAGGAATAAACTCCGACTACACC. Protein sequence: CASSLTQGINSDYT. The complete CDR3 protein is CASSLTQGINSDYTF.

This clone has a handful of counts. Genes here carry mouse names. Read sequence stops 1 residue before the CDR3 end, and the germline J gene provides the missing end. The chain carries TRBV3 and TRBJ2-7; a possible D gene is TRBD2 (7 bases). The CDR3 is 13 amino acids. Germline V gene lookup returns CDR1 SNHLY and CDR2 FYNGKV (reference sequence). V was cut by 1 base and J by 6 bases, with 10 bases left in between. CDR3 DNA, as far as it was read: TGTGCCAGCAGCTTAGGGGGGGCGCGTGAACAGTAC. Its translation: CASSLGGAREQY. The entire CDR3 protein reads CASSLGGAREQYF.

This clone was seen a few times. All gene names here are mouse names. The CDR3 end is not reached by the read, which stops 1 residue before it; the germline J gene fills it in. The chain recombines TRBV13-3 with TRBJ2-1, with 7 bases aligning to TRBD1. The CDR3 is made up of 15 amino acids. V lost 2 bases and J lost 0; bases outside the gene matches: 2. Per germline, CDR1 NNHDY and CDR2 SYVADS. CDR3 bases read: TGTGCCAGCAGTGACCAGGGGGATAACTATGCTGAGCAGTTC. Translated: CASSDQGDNYAEQF. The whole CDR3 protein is CASSDQGDNYAEQFF.

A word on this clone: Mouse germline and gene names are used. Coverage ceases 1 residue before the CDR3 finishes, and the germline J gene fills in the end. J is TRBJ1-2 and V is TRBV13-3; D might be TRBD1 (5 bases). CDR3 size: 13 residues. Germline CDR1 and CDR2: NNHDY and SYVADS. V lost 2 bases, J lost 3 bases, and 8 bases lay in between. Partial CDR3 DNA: TGTGCCAGCAGTGAGACGGGGCACTCCGACTACACC. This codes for CASSETGHSDYT. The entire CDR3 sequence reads CASSETGHSDYTF.

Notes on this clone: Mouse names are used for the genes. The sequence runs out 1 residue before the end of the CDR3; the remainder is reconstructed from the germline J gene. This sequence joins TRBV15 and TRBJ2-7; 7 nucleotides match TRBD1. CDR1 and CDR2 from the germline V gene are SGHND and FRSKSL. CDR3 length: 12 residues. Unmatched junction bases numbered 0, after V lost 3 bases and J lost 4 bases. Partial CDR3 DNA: TGTGCCAGCAGTTTGGGACAGTATGAACAGTAC. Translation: CASSLGQYEQY. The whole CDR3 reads CASSLGQYEQYF.

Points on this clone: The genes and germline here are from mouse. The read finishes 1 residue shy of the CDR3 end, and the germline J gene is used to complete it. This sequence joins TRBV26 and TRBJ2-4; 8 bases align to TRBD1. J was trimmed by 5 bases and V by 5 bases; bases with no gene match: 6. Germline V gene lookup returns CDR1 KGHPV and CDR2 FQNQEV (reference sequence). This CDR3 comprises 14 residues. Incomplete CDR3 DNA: TGTGCCAGCAGTGTGACAGGGGAGGGAAACACCTTGTAC. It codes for CASSVTGEGNTLY. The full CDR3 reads CASSVTGEGNTLYF.

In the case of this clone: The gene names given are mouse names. CDR3 in amino acids: CASSSVNQDTQYF. The sequenced part of the CDR3 DNA is TGTGCCAGCAGCTCAGTTAACCAAGACACCCAGTAC. The chain recombines TRBV14 with TRBJ2-5, with D unclear. Read sequence stops 1 residue before the CDR3 end, and the germline J gene provides the missing end. The CDR3 runs to 13 residues. The germline V gene has CDR1 SGHDT and CDR2 FRDEAV. V was trimmed by 5 bases and J by 0 bases, leaving 7 bases between them.

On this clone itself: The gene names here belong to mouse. CDR3 region: CAWKRDWGYEQYF. The sequenced part of the CDR3 DNA is TGTGCCTGGAAACGGGACTGGGGGTATGAACAGTAC. The gene calls are TRBV31 and TRBJ2-7, with 11 bases matching TRBD2. With the read ending 1 residue before the CDR3 end, the germline J gene is used to fill in that end. Trimming took 4 bases from V and 4 from J; bases not matched to a gene: 3. The CDR3 loop spans 13 amino acids. The germline V gene has CDR1 GKSSPN and CDR2 SITVG.

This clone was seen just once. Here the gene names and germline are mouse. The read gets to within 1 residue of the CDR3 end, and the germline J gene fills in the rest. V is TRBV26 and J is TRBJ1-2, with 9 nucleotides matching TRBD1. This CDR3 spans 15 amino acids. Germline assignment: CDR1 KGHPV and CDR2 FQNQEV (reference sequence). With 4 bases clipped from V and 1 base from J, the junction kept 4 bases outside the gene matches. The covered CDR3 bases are TGTGCCAGCAGTCCCCCGACAGGGGGAAACTCCGACTACACC. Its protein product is CASSPPTGGNSDYT. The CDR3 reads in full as CASSPPTGGNSDYTF.

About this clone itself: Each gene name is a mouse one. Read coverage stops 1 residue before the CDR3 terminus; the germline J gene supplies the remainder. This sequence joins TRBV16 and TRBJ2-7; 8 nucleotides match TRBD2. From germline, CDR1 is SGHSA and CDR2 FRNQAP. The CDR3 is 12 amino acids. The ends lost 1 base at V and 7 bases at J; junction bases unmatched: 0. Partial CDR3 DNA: TGTGCAAGCAGCTTAGTGGGGGGGGAACAGTAC. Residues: CASSLVGGEQY. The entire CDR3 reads CASSLVGGEQYF.

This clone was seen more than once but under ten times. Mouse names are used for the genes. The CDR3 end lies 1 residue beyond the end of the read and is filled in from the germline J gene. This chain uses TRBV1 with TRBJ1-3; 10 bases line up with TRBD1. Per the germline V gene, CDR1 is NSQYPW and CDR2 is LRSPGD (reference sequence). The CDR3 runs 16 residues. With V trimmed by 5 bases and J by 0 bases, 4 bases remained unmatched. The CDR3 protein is CTCSNRDRGSGNTLYF. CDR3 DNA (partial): TGCACCTGCAGTAACCGGGACAGGGGTTCTGGAAATACGCTCTAT.

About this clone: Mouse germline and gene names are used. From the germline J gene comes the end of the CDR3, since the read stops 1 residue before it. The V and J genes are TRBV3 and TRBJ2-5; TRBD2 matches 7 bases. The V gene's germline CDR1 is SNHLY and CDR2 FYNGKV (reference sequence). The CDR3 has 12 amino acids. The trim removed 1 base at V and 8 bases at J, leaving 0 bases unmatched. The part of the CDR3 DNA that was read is TGTGCCAGCAGCTTAGTGGGGGGCACCCAGTAC. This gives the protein CASSLVGGTQY. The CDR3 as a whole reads CASSLVGGTQYF.

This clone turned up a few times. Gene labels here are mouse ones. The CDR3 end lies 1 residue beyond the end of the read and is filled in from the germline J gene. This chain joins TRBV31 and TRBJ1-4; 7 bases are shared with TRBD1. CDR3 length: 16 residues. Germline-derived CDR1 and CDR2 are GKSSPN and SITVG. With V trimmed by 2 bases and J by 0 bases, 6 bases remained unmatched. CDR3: CAWSKGQKISNERLFF. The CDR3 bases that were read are TGTGCCTGGAGTAAGGGACAGAAAATTTCCAACGAAAGATTATTT.

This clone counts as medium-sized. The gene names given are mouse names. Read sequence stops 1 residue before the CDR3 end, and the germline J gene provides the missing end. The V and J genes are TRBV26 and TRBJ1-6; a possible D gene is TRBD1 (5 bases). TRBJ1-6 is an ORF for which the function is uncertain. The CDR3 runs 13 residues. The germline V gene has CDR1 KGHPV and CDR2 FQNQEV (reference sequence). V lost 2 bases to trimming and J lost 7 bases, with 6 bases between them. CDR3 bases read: TGTGCCAGCAGTCTGACAGGAAATTCGCCCCTCTAC. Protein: CASSLTGNSPLY. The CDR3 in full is CASSLTGNSPLYF.

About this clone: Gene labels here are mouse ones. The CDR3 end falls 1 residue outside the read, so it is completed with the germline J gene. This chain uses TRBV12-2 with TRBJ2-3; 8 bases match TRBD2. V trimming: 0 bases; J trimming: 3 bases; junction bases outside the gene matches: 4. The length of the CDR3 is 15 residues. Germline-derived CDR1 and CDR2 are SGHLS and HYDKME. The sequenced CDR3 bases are TGTGCCAGCTCTCTCCCGGGGGGGCGCGCAGAAACGCTGTAT. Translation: CASSLPGGRAETLY. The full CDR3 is CASSLPGGRAETLYF.

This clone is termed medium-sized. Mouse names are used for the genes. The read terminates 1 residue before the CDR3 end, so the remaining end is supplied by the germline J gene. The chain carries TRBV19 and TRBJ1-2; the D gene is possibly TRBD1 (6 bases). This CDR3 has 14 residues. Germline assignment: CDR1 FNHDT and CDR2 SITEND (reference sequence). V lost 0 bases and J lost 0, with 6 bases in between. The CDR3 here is CASSIGGPNSDYTF. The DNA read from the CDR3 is TGTGCCAGCAGTATAGGGGGGCCAAACTCCGACTACACC.

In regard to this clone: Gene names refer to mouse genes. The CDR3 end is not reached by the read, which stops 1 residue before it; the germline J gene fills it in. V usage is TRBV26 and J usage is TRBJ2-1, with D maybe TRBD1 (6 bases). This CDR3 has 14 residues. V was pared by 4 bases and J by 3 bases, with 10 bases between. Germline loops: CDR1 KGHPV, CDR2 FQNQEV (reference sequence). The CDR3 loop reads CASSPQGTYAEQFF. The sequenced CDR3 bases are TGTGCCAGCAGTCCTCAGGGGACCTATGCTGAGCAGTTC.

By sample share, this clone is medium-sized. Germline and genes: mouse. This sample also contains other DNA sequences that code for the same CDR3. The covered CDR3 bases are TGTGCCAGCAGCCGCCAGGGTAGTGCAGAAACGCTGTAT. It translates to CASSRQGSAETLY. The CDR3, in full, reads CASSRQGSAETLYF. This rearrangement joins TRBV26 to TRBJ2-3; D is perhaps TRBD1 (5 bases). The read halts 1 residue ahead of the CDR3 end, with the missing end drawn from the germline J gene. The V and J ends lost 6 bases and 0 bases respectively, with 10 bases between them. The CDR3 sequence is 14 residues long. Looked up from germline, CDR1 is KGHPV and CDR2 is FQNQEV (reference sequence).

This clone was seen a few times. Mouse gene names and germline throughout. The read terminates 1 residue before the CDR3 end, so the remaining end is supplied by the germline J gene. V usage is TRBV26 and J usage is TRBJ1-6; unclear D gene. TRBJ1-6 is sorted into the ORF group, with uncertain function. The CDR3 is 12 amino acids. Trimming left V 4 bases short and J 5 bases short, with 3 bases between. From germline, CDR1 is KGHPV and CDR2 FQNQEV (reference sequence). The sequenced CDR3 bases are TGTGCCAGCAGTCCAGATAATTCGCCCCTCTAC. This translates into CASSPDNSPLY. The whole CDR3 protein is CASSPDNSPLYF.